This T cell receptor beta chain originates from a study of shared clonotypes between healthy human individuals. Germline values: CDR1 KGHSH, CDR2 LQKENI. The CDR3 is 18 residues long. V was clipped by 3 bases and J by 2 bases; unmatched bases: 6. Assay used: immunoSEQ multiplex PCR; TCRdb lists only in-frame clones, some missing. Of about 2 million clones listed, 95% are singletons. What was sequenced was naive CD4+ T cells sorted from blood. Subset: CD45RA+ positively selected. This chain links TRBV18 with TRBJ2-3, with 15 bases identical to TRBD2. This clonotype originated in a man in his late teens or twenties in good health. The CDR3 region has the DNA TGTGCCAGCTCACCCAGGACTAGCGGGAGGGGGTCCACAGATACGCAGTATTTT. This encodes CASSPRTSGRGSTDTQYF.